These T cell receptor beta chains were read from a single sample in a study of OX40 agonist ivuxolimab in advanced cancers. Sequencing used immunoSEQ multiplex PCR; TCRdb keeps in-frame clones, though not all of them. The data hold tens of thousands of clones, with more than 70% observed a single time. The sample here was CD4+ or CD8+ T cells sorted from blood, taken in a trial of the OX40 agonist ivuxolimab. The origin of the receptors is an adult with an advanced solid tumor such as melanoma, head and neck, liver or kidney cancer. The CDR3 runs from the conserved cysteine through the conserved F or W. The D gene is left open where the match is weak. Clone size is shown for a subset of rows, as once, few, many or a class of expanded clone.

V	J	D	size	CDR3	DNA
TRBV30	TRBJ2-1	NA	NA	CAWSLTGNEQFF	TGTGCCTGGAGTCTAACGGGGAATGAGCAGTTCTTC
TRBV19	TRBJ2-5	NA	once	CASSMRQETQYF	TGTGCCAGTAGTATGAGGCAAGAGACCCAGTACTTC
TRBV5-8	TRBJ2-6	NA	NA	CASSPLSVLTF	TGTGCCAGCAGCCCTTTATCCGTCCTGACTTTC
TRBV19	TRBJ2-1	TRBD2	NA	CASSPWSGGGSKYNEQFF	TGTGCCAGTAGTCCGTGGAGCGGGGGCGGATCCAAGTACAATGAGCAGTTCTTC
TRBV29-1	TRBJ1-1	NA	NA	CSVEKGHDTEAFF	TGCAGCGTTGAAAAGGGGCACGACACTGAAGCTTTCTTT
TRBV6-1	TRBJ1-2	TRBD1	once	CASKGTGISGYTF	TGTGCCAGCAAGGGGACAGGGATAAGCGGCTACACCTTC
TRBV28	TRBJ2-2	NA	NA	CASSFQGFGELFF	TGTGCCAGCAGTTTCCAGGGGTTCGGGGAGCTGTTTTTT
TRBV14	TRBJ1-6	NA	NA	CASSVRKGSYNSPLHF	TGTGCCAGCAGTGTCCGAAAAGGGTCCTATAATTCACCCCTCCACTTT
TRBV6-1	TRBJ1-2	TRBD1	NA	CASTWGTGGYGYTF	TGTGCCAGTACGTGGGGGACAGGGGGCTATGGCTACACCTTC
TRBV6-1	TRBJ1-5	TRBD1	NA	CASSWDRESQPQHF	TGTGCCAGCAGTTGGGACAGGGAGAGTCAGCCCCAGCATTTT
TRBV28	TRBJ1-3	NA	NA	CASTLGGGNTIYF	TGTGCCAGCACCTTGGGGGGGGGAAACACCATATATTTT
TRBV19	TRBJ1-2	NA	NA	CASSIRRQQDNYGYTF	TGTGCCAGTAGTATCAGGCGTCAGCAAGACAACTATGGCTACACCTTC
TRBV4-2	TRBJ2-5	TRBD2	once	CASSQGTRRETQYF	TGTGCCAGCAGCCAAGGGACTAGAAGAGAGACCCAGTACTTC
TRBV6-1	TRBJ1-3	NA	NA	CASSGGGSSGNTIYF	TGTGCCAGCAGTGGGGGGGGGTCATCTGGAAACACCATATATTTT
TRBV30	TRBJ1-2	NA	few	CAAQRLLSGYTF	TGTGCCGCTCAGAGGTTGCTTAGTGGCTACACCTTC
TRBV10-3	TRBJ2-4	TRBD1	NA	CAISESRGTGRNIQYF	TGTGCCATCAGTGAGTCTAGGGGGACAGGGAGAAACATTCAGTACTTC
TRBV14	TRBJ1-2	NA	NA	CASSHPPEERYTF	TGTGCCAGCAGCCATCCCCCCGAGGAGCGCTACACCTTC
TRBV5-1	TRBJ2-1	NA	NA	CASILANEQFF	TGCGCCAGCATCCTCGCCAATGAGCAGTTCTTC
TRBV18	TRBJ2-7	NA	NA	CASSLGQGRYEQYF	TGTGCCAGCTCACTAGGGCAGGGTAGATACGAGCAGTACTTC
TRBV10-1	TRBJ2-7	TRBD1	NA	CASSTSGGNEQYF	TGCGCCAGCAGTACCTCAGGGGGCAACGAGCAGTACTTC
TRBV2	TRBJ1-6	NA	NA	CASSEGLGDSPLHF	TGTGCCAGCAGTGAGGGCTTGGGGGATTCACCCCTCCACTTT
TRBV10-3	TRBJ1-1	NA	few	CAISPSNTEAFF	TGTGCCATCAGTCCTAGTAACACTGAAGCTTTCTTT
TRBV28	TRBJ1-5	NA	NA	CASTNPGTNQPQHF	TGTGCCAGCACAAATCCGGGTACAAATCAGCCCCAGCATTTT
TRBV7-9	TRBJ1-2	NA	NA	CASSLGEGSKGYTF	TGTGCCAGCAGCTTAGGCGAGGGATCGAAGGGCTACACCTTC
TRBV18	TRBJ2-7	NA	NA	CASSPGLVSYEQYF	TGTGCCAGCTCACCCGGACTTGTCTCCTACGAGCAGTACTTC
TRBV19	TRBJ1-2	NA	NA	CASSVTGSPISLTYGYTF	TGTGCCAGTAGTGTAACAGGGAGCCCGATCAGCTTAACCTATGGCTACACCTTC
TRBV7-8	TRBJ2-5	TRBD2	NA	CASSFVGTSGTQETQYF	TGTGCCAGCAGCTTCGTTGGGACTAGCGGGACTCAAGAGACCCAGTACTTC
TRBV7-9	TRBJ1-1	NA	NA	CASSLVAENTEAFF	TGTGCCAGCAGCTTAGTGGCAGAGAACACTGAAGCTTTCTTT
TRBV9	TRBJ2-3	NA	NA	CASSVAPSTDTQYF	TGTGCCAGCAGCGTAGCCCCAAGCACAGATACGCAGTATTTT
TRBV5-1	TRBJ2-7	TRBD1	few	CASSLGDRPFYEQYF	TGCGCCAGCAGCTTGGGGGACAGGCCCTTCTACGAGCAGTACTTC
TRBV19	TRBJ1-4	NA	NA	CASKNLGEKLFF	TGTGCCTCTAAGAATTTGGGTGAAAAACTGTTTTTT
TRBV7-8	TRBJ2-5	TRBD1	NA	CASSSQGAGETQYF	TGTGCCAGCAGCTCACAGGGGGCTGGGGAGACCCAGTACTTC
TRBV23-1	TRBJ2-2	NA	NA	CASSQSTGKATGELFF	TGCGCCAGCAGTCAATCCACAGGGAAGGCCACCGGGGAGCTGTTTTTT
TRBV12-5	TRBJ2-1	NA	NA	CASARTLSSYNEQFF	TGTGCTAGTGCCCGCACCTTAAGCTCCTACAATGAGCAGTTCTTC
TRBV6-5	TRBJ1-2	NA	NA	CASSYQSSANYGYTF	TGTGCCAGCAGTTACCAGTCGTCGGCTAACTATGGCTACACCTTC
TRBV28	TRBJ1-2	NA	once	CASSSGPYGYTF	TGTGCCAGCAGTAGCGGCCCCTATGGCTACACCTTC
TRBV14	TRBJ2-1	TRBD2	NA	CASSPLGSGDYNEQFF	TGTGCCAGCAGCCCCCTAGGTAGCGGGGACTACAATGAGCAGTTCTTC
TRBV6-4	TRBJ2-3	NA	NA	CASRGSSPTDTQYF	TGTGCCAGCAGAGGTAGCTCCCCCACAGATACGCAGTATTTT
TRBV5-1	TRBJ1-2	TRBD1	few	CASSWDSAGYTF	TGCGCCAGCAGCTGGGACAGCGCCGGCTACACCTTC
TRBV2	TRBJ1-3	TRBD1	NA	CASSEWQGAGNTIYF	TGTGCCAGCAGTGAGTGGCAGGGGGCTGGAAACACCATATATTTT
TRBV6-4	TRBJ2-3	TRBD1	NA	CASSPGGMGTDTQYF	TGTGCCAGCAGTCCAGGGGGAATGGGCACAGATACGCAGTATTTT
TRBV5-1	TRBJ2-3	NA	NA	CASSLDRDTQYF	TGCGCCAGCAGCTTGGATAGAGATACGCAGTATTTT
TRBV27	TRBJ1-1	NA	NA	CASSALMNTEAFF	TGTGCCAGCAGTGCCCTCATGAACACTGAAGCTTTCTTT
TRBV7-8	TRBJ1-3	TRBD1	NA	CASSRTGDPGNTIYF	TGTGCCAGCAGCCGGACAGGCGACCCTGGAAACACCATATATTTT
TRBV6-1	TRBJ2-7	NA	NA	CASTGREAYEQYF	TGTGCCAGCACCGGCAGGGAGGCCTACGAGCAGTACTTC
TRBV7-2	TRBJ1-1	TRBD1	NA	CASSVQQGADTEAFF	TGTGCCAGCAGCGTACAACAGGGGGCGGACACTGAAGCTTTCTTT
TRBV18	TRBJ1-1	NA	NA	CASSPLASGLNTEAFF	TGTGCCAGCTCACCATTGGCTTCAGGGTTGAACACTGAAGCTTTCTTT
TRBV12-1	TRBJ2-1	NA	NA	CASSPLARGSYNEQFF	TGTGCCAGCAGCCCACTAGCCCGCGGCTCCTACAATGAGCAGTTCTTC
TRBV18	TRBJ1-6	NA	NA	CASSTEGNSPLHF	TGTGCCAGCTCAACCGAGGGCAATTCACCCCTCCACTTT
TRBV5-5	TRBJ2-7	NA	few	CASSPDLNRVEQYF	TGTGCCAGCAGCCCGGACCTCAACAGGGTCGAGCAGTACTTC
TRBV5-4	TRBJ1-6	TRBD1	few	CASSSGQNSPLHF	TGTGCCAGCAGCTCGGGACAGAATTCACCCCTCCACTTT
TRBV30	TRBJ1-2	NA	NA	CAWRLPGYGYTF	TGTGCCTGGAGGCTCCCAGGGTATGGCTACACCTTC
TRBV19	TRBJ1-1	NA	NA	CASSSNTRGQGTEAFF	TGTGCCAGTAGTTCCAATACGAGAGGGCAGGGGACTGAAGCTTTCTTT
TRBV5-1	TRBJ2-1	NA	NA	CASSLSRGIHNEQFF	TGCGCCAGCAGCTTGTCCAGGGGAATCCACAATGAGCAGTTCTTC
TRBV19	TRBJ1-3	NA	NA	CASMAPGGNTIYF	TGTGCCAGTATGGCACCGGGAGGAAACACCATATATTTT